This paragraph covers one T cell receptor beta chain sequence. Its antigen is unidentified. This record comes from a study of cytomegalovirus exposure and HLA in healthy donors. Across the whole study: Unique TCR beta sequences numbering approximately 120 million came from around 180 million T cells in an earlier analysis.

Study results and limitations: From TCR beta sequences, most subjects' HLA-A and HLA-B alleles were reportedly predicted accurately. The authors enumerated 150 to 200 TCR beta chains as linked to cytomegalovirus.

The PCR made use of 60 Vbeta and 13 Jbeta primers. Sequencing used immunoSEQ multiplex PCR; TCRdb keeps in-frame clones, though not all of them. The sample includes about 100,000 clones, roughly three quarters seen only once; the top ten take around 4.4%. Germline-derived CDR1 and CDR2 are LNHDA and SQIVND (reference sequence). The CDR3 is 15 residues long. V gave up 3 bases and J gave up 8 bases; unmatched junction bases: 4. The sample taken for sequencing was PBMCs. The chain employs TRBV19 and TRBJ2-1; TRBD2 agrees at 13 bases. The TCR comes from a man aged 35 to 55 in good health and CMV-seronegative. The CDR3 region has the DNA TGTGCCAGTAGTATGGGTGGACTAGCGGGGGATGAGCAGTTCTTC. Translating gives CASSMGGLAGDEQFF.